One and the same sample provided the 25 T cell receptor beta chains below, sequenced in a study of cytotoxic CD8 clonotypes in ibrutinib-treated CLL. The protocol was immunoSEQ multiplex PCR, while the TCRdb copy is restricted to in-frame clones and leaves out a portion. The profile shows 30,000 or so clones, 75% to 80% of them singletons. The sample consisted of PBMCs, taken after 36 months of ibrutinib treatment. The receptors were sampled from a human donor with chronic lymphocytic leukemia.

This clone turned up a few times. The chain recombines TRBV7-9 with TRBJ1-6; D not certain. CDR3 length: 14 amino acids. Trimming took off 2 bases at V and 12 bases at J, with 14 bases between the two ends. In germline, CDR1 is SEHNR, CDR2 FQNEAQ (reference sequence). This CDR3 is CASSLRLPGRPLHF. In DNA, the CDR3 is TGTGCCAGCAGCTTACGGCTCCCGGGGAGACCCCTCCACTTT.

The chain links TRBV28 to TRBJ1-2; tentative D call: TRBD1 (5 bases). The V end was cut by 5 bases, the J end by 6 bases, with 16 bases between. This CDR3 is 14 amino acids long. Germline CDR1 is MDHEN and CDR2 is SYDVKM. The CDR3 nucleotides are TGTGCCAGCAGTCACGGGGCCCGGGGCGATGGCTACACCTTC. This encodes CASSHGARGDGYTF.

The gene calls are TRBV6-5 and TRBJ1-1; D unresolved. The CDR3 consists of 13 residues. Germline values: CDR1 MNHEY, CDR2 SVGAGI. Trimming removed 5 bases from V and 1 base from J, with 8 bases in between. The CDR3 DNA is TGTGCCAGCAGTGATAGTGAGAACACTGAAGCTTTCTTT. Amino acids: CASSDSENTEAFF.

The CDR3 sequence: CASSVGLAGGQSSEQFF. Here the CDR3 DNA reads TGTGCCAGCAGCGTAGGGCTAGCGGGGGGGCAGTCCAGCGAGCAGTTCTTC. This chain uses TRBV9 with TRBJ2-1; 12 nucleotides align to TRBD2. CDR1 and CDR2 (germline): SGDLS, YYNGEE. Trimming took 0 bases from V and 10 from J; bases not matched to a gene: 11. The CDR3 totals 17 residues.

Here the CDR3 reads CASSQDSAPYNEQFF. CDR3 DNA sequence: TGCGCCAGCAGCCAAGATTCGGCTCCCTACAATGAGCAGTTCTTC. This chain joins TRBV4-3 and TRBJ2-1, with no clear D. Germline assignment: CDR1 LGHNA and CDR2 YSLEER. Trimming left V 0 bases short and J 2 bases short, with 8 bases between. This CDR3 spans 15 amino acids.

V is TRBV7-9 and J is TRBJ1-6; weak D call: TRBD1 (6 bases). Deletions cut 5 bases from V and 11 bases from J, with 22 bases between. This CDR3 is built from 16 residues. Germline CDR1 reads SEHNR; CDR2 reads FQNEAQ (reference sequence). In DNA, the CDR3 is TGTGCCAGCAGCCCCCAAGAGGGACACCCGGCGACACCCCTCCACTTT. Residues: CASSPQEGHPATPLHF.

V is TRBV5-1 and J is TRBJ2-7; possibly TRBD2 for D (5 bases). In germline, CDR1 is SGHRS, CDR2 YFSETQ. V lost 5 bases to trimming and J lost 2 bases, with 11 bases between them. CDR3 size: 13 residues. The CDR3 DNA follows: TGCGCCAGCAGAGAGGGCACTGCCTACGAGCAGTACTTC. Translated: CASREGTAYEQYF.

The V call is TRBV2, the J call TRBJ1-2; D not resolved. CDR1 is SNHLY, CDR2 FYNNEI, per germline. The CDR3 covers 13 residues. V dropped 4 bases and J dropped 4 bases, with 10 bases sitting between them. CDR3 in DNA: TGTGCCAGCAGTGGACCCGGGTTCTATGGCTACACCTTC. It is translated as CASSGPGFYGYTF.

The chain employs TRBV27 and TRBJ2-7, with D possibly TRBD2 on 7 matching bases. Trimming removed 3 bases at V and 8 bases at J, with 17 bases between. This CDR3 has 14 residues. Germline CDR1 reads MNHEY; CDR2 reads SMNVEV (reference sequence). The CDR3 coding sequence is TGTGCCAGCAGTTTGGGGGGGCCCCTTACGAAGCAGTACTTC. It encodes CASSLGGPLTKQYF.

This chain links TRBV7-2 with TRBJ2-3; the match to TRBD2 covers 8 bases. Trimming cost V 1 base and J 6 bases; bases outside gene matches: 6. The germline V gene has CDR1 SGHTA and CDR2 FQGNSA. This CDR3 is built from 15 residues. The CDR3 DNA reads as TGTGCCAGCAGCTTAGACGGGGGGGCTGGGGATACGCAGTATTTT. Translating gives CASSLDGGAGDTQYF.

This chain links TRBV27 with TRBJ1-2; perhaps TRBD1 as D (5 bases). With 1 base removed from V and 8 bases from J, the gap between germline ends came to 11 bases. This CDR3 contains 13 residues. Germline-derived CDR1 and CDR2 are MNHEY and SMNVEV (reference sequence). The CDR3 region is CASSLFRGSGYTF. The CDR3 bases are TGTGCCAGCAGTTTATTTAGGGGTAGCGGCTACACCTTC.

The rearrangement joins TRBV5-4 to TRBJ1-2; D is unresolved. From germline, CDR1 is SGHNT and CDR2 YYREEE (reference sequence). V was cut by 4 bases and J by 6 bases, with 10 bases left in between. The CDR3 runs 12 residues. CDR3: CASSIALDGYTF. Written as DNA, the CDR3 is TGTGCCAGCAGCATAGCGCTAGATGGCTACACCTTC.

J is TRBJ2-3 and V is TRBV6-5, with 9 positions matching TRBD2. Trimming cost V 6 bases and J 4 bases; bases outside gene matches: 8. In germline, CDR1 is MNHEY, CDR2 SVGAGI. The CDR3 totals 15 residues. The CDR3 region is CASRAGGGAADTQYF. CDR3 DNA: TGTGCCAGCAGGGCCGGCGGGGGGGCGGCAGATACGCAGTATTTT.

The genes are TRBV7-2 and TRBJ2-5; 7 nucleotides match TRBD1. Germline trimming cut 5 bases from V and 9 bases from J; bases unmatched to any gene: 12. Germline assignment: CDR1 SGHTA and CDR2 FQGNSA. The CDR3 contains 14 residues. The CDR3 loop is CASSGGQRLGAQYF. DNA of the CDR3: TGTGCCAGCAGCGGGGGACAGCGACTCGGGGCCCAGTACTTC.

This clone was detected only once. The rearrangement links TRBV5-4 to TRBJ1-2; a weak D match, TRBD1 (5 bases). The CDR3 length is 15 residues. Trimming took 3 bases from V and 4 from J, leaving 16 bases between them. CDR1 and CDR2 from the germline V gene are SGHNT and YYREEE (reference sequence). Written as DNA, the CDR3 is TGTGCCAGCAGCTCGCTTGAGGAGGGACCCTATGGCTACACCTTC. Residues: CASSSLEEGPYGYTF.

V gene TRBV4-1 combines with J gene TRBJ1-6; D is unclear. CDR1 is MGHRA and CDR2 is YSYEKL in the germline V gene. This CDR3 region has 15 residues. With 5 bases removed from V and 7 bases from J, the gap between germline ends came to 15 bases. This chain's CDR3 is CASSSVGSGNSPLHF. The DNA of the CDR3 is TGCGCCAGCAGCTCCGTCGGATCGGGAAATTCACCCCTCCACTTT.

The sample holds one count of this clone. This chain connects TRBV4-1 to TRBJ1-3, with TRBD1 as a possible D gene (5 bases). The V gene's germline CDR1 is MGHRA and CDR2 YSYEKL. Trimming took off 0 bases at V and 2 bases at J, with 8 bases between the two ends. The CDR3 extends over 15 amino acids. Written as DNA, the CDR3 is TGCGCCAGCAGCCAAGATGGAGGGGCTGGAAACACCATATATTTT. Its protein product is CASSQDGGAGNTIYF.

The chain links TRBV5-6 to TRBJ2-1, with D possibly being TRBD2 (5 bases). Trimming took off 3 bases at V and 0 bases at J, with 13 bases between the two ends. The CDR3 runs 16 residues. The germline gives CDR1 SGHDT, CDR2 YYEEEE. The CDR3 region is CASSWTRLISYNEQFF. The CDR3 DNA sequence: TGTGCCAGCAGCTGGACTCGTTTAATCTCCTACAATGAGCAGTTCTTC.

V usage is TRBV5-4 and J usage is TRBJ2-2, with 9 positions matching TRBD1. This CDR3 spans 16 amino acids. Germline V CDR1 and CDR2: SGHNT, YYREEE (reference sequence). Unmatched junction bases numbered 7, after V lost 6 bases and J lost 1 base. DNA for the CDR3: TGTGCCAGCACCAAAGGGACAGGGCAGAACACCGGGGAGCTGTTTTTT. Translating it yields CASTKGTGQNTGELFF.

The chain joins TRBV2 to TRBJ1-3; no clear D. This CDR3 has 15 residues. Germline assignment: CDR1 SNHLY and CDR2 FYNNEI. The V gene lost 1 base and the J gene lost 0 bases, with 7 bases spanning the gap. The CDR3 DNA is TGTGCCAGCAGTGAAGGGCGGTACTCTGGAAACACCATATATTTT. Encoded protein: CASSEGRYSGNTIYF.

J is TRBJ1-1 and V is TRBV5-6; D is unresolved. V was clipped by 5 bases and J by 0 bases, with 14 bases between them. Looked up from germline, CDR1 is SGHDT and CDR2 is YYEEEE. The CDR3 length is 15 residues. CDR3 coding DNA: TGTGCCAGCAGTTTCCCGCAGGCCATGAACACTGAAGCTTTCTTT. Protein product: CASSFPQAMNTEAFF.

J is TRBJ2-7 and V is TRBV5-1; TRBD1 matches at 7 bases. V dropped 7 bases and J dropped 6; count of bases not matched to a gene: 4. There are 11 residues in the CDR3. Germline V lookup: CDR1 SGHRS, CDR2 YFSETQ. The CDR3: CASLDRAEQYF. CDR3 sequence (DNA): TGCGCCAGCTTAGACAGGGCCGAGCAGTACTTC.

The chain is built from TRBV7-2 and TRBJ1-1; TRBD1 might be the D (5 bases). V was clipped by 5 bases and J by 3 bases, with 13 bases between them. Germline V lookup: CDR1 SGHTA, CDR2 FQGNSA. CDR3 length: 14 residues. CDR3 in DNA: TGTGCCAGCAGCACTCAGGGTATGGACACTGAAGCTTTCTTT. Translation: CASSTQGMDTEAFF.

The chain joins TRBV7-9 to TRBJ2-3; 11 bases match TRBD2. Trimming took 2 bases from V and 4 from J; bases not matched to a gene: 2. Germline V lookup: CDR1 SEHNR, CDR2 FQNEAQ (reference sequence). The CDR3 length is 15 residues. The CDR3 DNA follows: TGTGCCAGCAGCTTATCACTAGCGGGAGCAGATACGCAGTATTTT. This encodes CASSLSLAGADTQYF.

This chain links TRBV13 with TRBJ1-1, with D uncertain. The V gene's germline CDR1 is PRHDT and CDR2 FYEKMQ (reference sequence). V lost 8 bases to trimming and J lost 1 base, with 8 bases between them. The length of the CDR3 is 12 residues. The CDR3 DNA sequence: TGTGCCAGCGCCCCTGGGAACACTGAAGCTTTCTTT. This sequence encodes CASAPGNTEAFF. The complete variable domain, with remaining parts taken from reference TRBV13 and TRBJ1-1, reads AAGVIQSPRHLIKEKRETATLKCYPIPRHDTVYWYQQGPGQDPQFLISFYEKMQSDKGSIPDRFSAQQFSDYHSELNMSSLELGDSALYFCASAPGNTEAFFGQGTRLTVV.